Presented here are 20 T cell receptor beta chains from one specimen sequenced in a study of shared clonotypes between healthy human individuals. Assay: immunoSEQ multiplex PCR; the TCRdb copy retains only in-frame clones and omits some. The repertoire holds 500,000 or so clones, with around 96% as singletons. The sequencing input was naive CD4+ T cells sorted from blood. Subset described: CD45RA+ positively selected. The source is a woman aged 30 to 39 in good health.

The chain recombines TRBV4-2 with TRBJ2-2; possibly TRBD2 for D (6 bases). The V gene lost 0 bases and the J gene lost 6 bases, with 14 bases spanning the gap. The CDR3 is 16 residues long. Germline-derived CDR1 and CDR2 are LGHNA and YNFKEQ. CDR3 nucleotides: TGTGCCAGCAGCCAAGAGTGGCTAGCGAGGGCCGGGGAGCTGTTTTTT. Residues: CASSQEWLARAGELFF.

The chain links TRBV28 to TRBJ2-3; 7 positions agree with TRBD2. Germline CDR1 reads MDHEN; CDR2 reads SYDVKM. Losses at the gene ends were 5 bases for V and 2 bases for J; bases not matched to a gene: 4. The CDR3 runs 14 residues. In nucleotides, the CDR3 is TGTGCCAGCAGTATGAGCGGGGACACAGATACGCAGTATTTT. It is translated as CASSMSGDTDTQYF.

The chain carries TRBV7-9 and TRBJ2-2; D not resolved. In germline, CDR1 is SEHNR, CDR2 FQNEAQ (reference sequence). The ends were cut back, 3 bases at V and 6 bases at J, with 26 bases in the middle. The CDR3 loop spans 19 amino acids. CDR3 sequence reads: CASSFGVVRGPARSGELFF. CDR3 in DNA: TGTGCCAGCAGCTTTGGCGTGGTTAGAGGTCCCGCGAGGTCCGGGGAGCTGTTTTTT.

The chain joins TRBV5-6 to TRBJ1-2, with D possibly being TRBD1 (6 bases). There are 12 residues in the CDR3. Trimming pared 3 bases from V and 12 bases from J, leaving 15 bases between. Germline CDR1 reads SGHDT; CDR2 reads YYEEEE. This CDR3 reads CASSSRTGIDTF. The CDR3 region has the DNA TGTGCCAGCAGCTCCCGCACAGGGATCGACACCTTC.

The chain has TRBV5-1 and TRBJ2-7; D uncertain. Germline-derived CDR1 and CDR2 are SGHRS and YFSETQ. V dropped 3 bases and J dropped 7 bases, with 11 bases sitting between them. The CDR3 spans 12 residues. Here the CDR3 reads CASSSPPGEQYF. As DNA, the CDR3 is TGCGCCAGCAGCTCGCCCCCCGGGGAGCAGTACTTC.

The chain combines TRBV5-4 with TRBJ2-3, with 15 bases identical to TRBD2. This CDR3 is 17 amino acids long. In germline, CDR1 is SGHNT, CDR2 YYREEE (reference sequence). J lost 2 bases, V lost 4 bases, and 5 bases had no gene match. The CDR3, as DNA: TGTGCCAGCAGCCCAGGGACTAGCGGGAGGTCCACAGATACGCAGTATTTT. It is translated as CASSPGTSGRSTDTQYF.

This chain connects TRBV2 to TRBJ1-2, with D possibly being TRBD1 (6 bases). The CDR3 is made up of 12 amino acids. The V end was cut by 7 bases, the J end by 6 bases, with 12 bases between. Germline-derived CDR1 and CDR2 are SNHLY and FYNNEI. CDR3 in DNA: TGTGCCAGCATAGGGGGGCTCCATGGCTACACCTTC. This gives the protein CASIGGLHGYTF.

This sequence joins TRBV11-2 and TRBJ2-3, with TRBD2 identical over 10 bases. V trimming: 5 bases; J trimming: 5 bases; junction bases outside the gene matches: 16. The CDR3 extends over 18 amino acids. The germline V gene has CDR1 SGHAT and CDR2 FQNNGV. The DNA for the CDR3 is TGTGCCAGCAGCCCCGAGGGCAGGGGACTAGCGTTGGTAGATACGCAGTATTTT. Protein product: CASSPEGRGLALVDTQYF.

This clone was picked up one time. The gene calls are TRBV19 and TRBJ2-5; the match to TRBD1 covers 8 bases. V lost 5 bases and J lost 5; bases outside the gene matches: 7. This CDR3 has 14 residues. Germline V gives CDR1 LNHDA, CDR2 SQIVND (reference sequence). This CDR3 reads CASSLRTGWETQYF. Written as DNA, the CDR3 is TGTGCCAGTAGTCTGAGGACAGGGTGGGAGACCCAGTACTTC.

This clone was seen just once. The chain carries TRBV7-3 and TRBJ1-1; TRBD1 might be the D (5 bases). The CDR3 covers 18 residues. Germline assignment: CDR1 SGHTA and CDR2 FQGTGA. V shed 7 bases and J shed 3 bases, with 27 bases lying between them. The CDR3 spells CASNGRLRQPEADTEAFF. The CDR3 DNA reads TGTGCCAGCAACGGCCGGCTTAGACAGCCTGAGGCGGACACTGAAGCTTTCTTT.

The rearrangement uses TRBV4-1 and TRBJ2-5, with 8 positions matching TRBD2. The J call may be faulty, since TRBJ2-7 better matches the DNA end. Germline V gene data show CDR1 as MGHRA and CDR2 as YSYEKL. The CDR3 sequence is 15 residues long. The DNA of the CDR3 is TGCGCCAGCAGCCAAGAGAGCGGGAGTGTCCACGAGCAGTACTTC. It translates to CASSQESGSVHEQYF.

The V gene is TRBV7-8, the J gene TRBJ2-2; 8 bases are shared with TRBD1. Germline V gives CDR1 SGHVS, CDR2 FQNEAQ. The ends lost 2 bases at V and 1 base at J; junction bases unmatched: 3. The CDR3 spans 16 residues. The CDR3 protein is CASSLTGTGNTGELFF. CDR3 bases: TGTGCCAGCAGCTTAACCGGGACAGGGAACACCGGGGAGCTGTTTTTT.

The rearrangement uses TRBV5-8 and TRBJ1-1, with 8 bases aligning to TRBD1. This CDR3 region has 17 residues. Trimming cost V 0 bases and J 4 bases; bases outside gene matches: 11. Germline values: CDR1 SGHTS, CDR2 YDEGEE. CDR3 residues: CASSLGPQGARSTEAFF. The CDR3 DNA reads TGTGCCAGCAGCTTGGGTCCGCAGGGGGCTCGGAGCACTGAAGCTTTCTTT.

The table lists this clone with a count of one. The V and J genes are TRBV10-2 and TRBJ2-7; possibly TRBD2 for D (5 bases). Germline V gene sequence: CDR1 WSHSY, CDR2 SAAADI. This CDR3 is built from 14 residues. Deletions cut 6 bases from V and 0 bases from J, with 12 bases between. In DNA form, the CDR3 reads TGCGCCAGCAGGCCCCCGGGGAGCTCCTACGAGCAGTACTTC. Translation gives CASRPPGSSYEQYF.

The chain is built from TRBV28 and TRBJ1-2; D is possibly TRBD1 (5 bases). Germline values: CDR1 MDHEN, CDR2 SYDVKM. This CDR3 comprises 14 residues. Trimming removed 5 bases from V and 1 base from J, with 11 bases in between. The CDR3 DNA follows: TGTGCCAGCAGTCTAATACAGGTTAACTATGGCTACACCTTC. Its translation is CASSLIQVNYGYTF.

The V call is TRBV7-2, the J call TRBJ2-3, with D perhaps being TRBD1 or TRBD2 (5 bases each). The germline gives CDR1 SGHTA, CDR2 FQGNSA. The CDR3 runs to 15 residues. Trimming left V 4 bases short and J 4 bases short, with 15 bases between. CDR3 sequence reads: CASSSRDAPPDTQYF. CDR3 DNA: TGTGCCAGCAGCTCCCGGGACGCCCCGCCAGATACGCAGTATTTT. The complete variable domain, with remaining parts taken from reference TRBV7-2 and TRBJ2-3, reads GAGVSQSPSNKVTEKGKDVELRCDPISGHTALYWYRQSLGQGLEFLIYFQGNSAPDKSGLPSDRFSAERTGGSVSTLTIQRTQQEDSAVYLCASSSRDAPPDTQYFGPGTRLTVL.

The genes are TRBV5-4 and TRBJ2-5; D is uncertain. The germline V gene encodes CDR1 SGHNT and CDR2 YYREEE (reference sequence). The length of the CDR3 is 12 residues. V lost 1 base, J lost 1 base, and 2 bases lay in between. This chain's CDR3 is CASSLPQETQYF. CDR3 sequence (DNA): TGTGCCAGCAGCTTGCCCCAAGAGACCCAGTACTTC.

The chain links TRBV5-1 to TRBJ2-7; a weak D match, TRBD1 (5 bases). CDR1 is SGHRS, CDR2 YFSETQ, per germline. The CDR3 spans 15 residues. With 5 bases removed from V and 1 base from J, the gap between germline ends came to 16 bases. The CDR3 coding sequence is TGCGCCAGCAGATTGACAGAGCAAACATCCTACGAGCAGTACTTC. Encoded protein: CASRLTEQTSYEQYF.

The table lists this clone with a count of one. V usage is TRBV5-6 and J usage is TRBJ2-1, with D possibly matching TRBD1 (6 bases). The CDR3 has 15 amino acids. Germline values: CDR1 SGHDT, CDR2 YYEEEE. Between the trimmed V and J ends, which lost 6 bases and 7 bases, there was a span of 20 bases. Written as DNA, the CDR3 is TGTGCCAGCACCTCCCGGGCGACAGGTTGGAATGAGCAGTTCTTC. Residues: CASTSRATGWNEQFF.

V and J are TRBV5-1 and TRBJ2-7; 7 bases match TRBD1. V was pared by 0 bases and J by 5 bases, with 8 bases of the junction left unmatched. Germline assignment: CDR1 SGHRS and CDR2 YFSETQ. The CDR3 totals 15 residues. This chain's CDR3 is CASSLVTQGIHEQYF. The CDR3 DNA sequence: TGCGCCAGCAGCTTGGTCACACAGGGGATCCACGAGCAGTACTTC.